These 32 T cell receptor beta chains share one sample of origin, sequenced in a study of shared clonotypes between healthy human individuals. The assay was immunoSEQ multiplex PCR, and TCRdb's table has in-frame clones only and misses some. The sample yields about 2,500,000 clones, around 94% seen once. The source material was naive CD4+ T cells sorted from blood. Subset reported: CD45RA+ positively selected. All receptors derive from a man aged 18 to 30 in good health.

The genes are TRBV4-1 and TRBJ2-1; 9 positions match TRBD1. Per the germline V gene, CDR1 is MGHRA and CDR2 is YSYEKL. The CDR3 is 14 amino acids. V lost 6 bases and J lost 6; bases outside the gene matches: 6. CDR3 sequence: CASSRGTGFNEQFF. The CDR3 DNA sequence: TGCGCCAGCAGTCGCGGGACAGGGTTCAATGAGCAGTTCTTC.

This rearrangement joins TRBV2 to TRBJ2-6; D not certain. The ends were cut back, 6 bases at V and 13 bases at J, with 31 bases in the middle. Germline V gives CDR1 SNHLY, CDR2 FYNNEI. This CDR3 spans 18 amino acids. The CDR3 here is CASSLTDRTHFWARVLTF. The CDR3 DNA follows: TGTGCCAGCAGCCTAACGGATAGGACGCATTTTTGGGCTAGGGTCCTGACTTTC.

This rearrangement joins TRBV15 to TRBJ2-7, with TRBD2 as a possible D gene (5 bases). The V and J ends lost 0 bases and 6 bases respectively, with 9 bases between them. There are 13 residues in the CDR3. Germline V CDR1 and CDR2: LNHNV, YYDKDF (reference sequence). This CDR3 reads CATSRDKRVEQYF. The CDR3, as DNA: TGTGCCACCAGCAGAGATAAGAGGGTCGAGCAGTACTTC. Complete variable domain (other parts from reference TRBV15 and TRBJ2-7): DAMVIQNPRYQVTQFGKPVTLSCSQTLNHNVMYWYQQKSSQAPKLLFHYYDKDFNNEADTPDNFQSRRPNTSFCFLDIRSPGLGDTAMYLCATSRDKRVEQYFGPGTRLTVT.

The V gene is TRBV10-3, the J gene TRBJ2-1; 9 positions match TRBD2. Looked up from germline, CDR1 is ENHRY and CDR2 is SYGVKD. The CDR3 contains 15 residues. The J segment lost 4 bases and the V segment lost 7 bases, leaving 8 bases of the junction unmatched. The CDR3 nucleotides read TGTGCCATCAAGGATAGCGGGGGAGCTTACAATGAGCAGTTCTTC. It yields the protein CAIKDSGGAYNEQFF.

In this sample, this clone turned up once. The chain combines TRBV6-1 with TRBJ2-7; D tentatively fits TRBD1 or TRBD2 (5 bases each). The V gene's germline CDR1 is MNHNS and CDR2 SASEGT. The CDR3 spans 16 residues. V gave up 4 bases and J gave up 0 bases, with 16 bases separating them. In DNA, the CDR3 is TGTGCCAGCAGTGCTACCGGGACGGCGAGCTCCTACGAGCAGTACTTC. It codes for CASSATGTASSYEQYF.

The chain has TRBV5-1 and TRBJ1-3, with unresolved D. The CDR3 runs 11 residues. Trimming took 6 bases from V and 0 from J, leaving 1 base between them. Per germline, CDR1 SGHRS and CDR2 YFSETQ. Here the CDR3 DNA reads TGCGCCAGCACCTCTGGAAACACCATATATTTT. Its translation: CASTSGNTIYF.

The chain uses TRBV5-4 and TRBJ2-7, with D perhaps matching TRBD2 (6 bases). V shed 0 bases and J shed 6 bases, with 13 bases lying between them. Germline V gene data show CDR1 as SGHNT and CDR2 as YYREEE (reference sequence). The CDR3 has 14 residues. CDR3 residues: CASSLAGREAEQYF. For the CDR3, the DNA is TGTGCCAGCAGCTTGGCTGGCAGGGAGGCCGAGCAGTACTTC.

The gene calls are TRBV21-1 and TRBJ2-7; the table's D call, TRBD2, was not checked against the DNA. TRBV21-1 is described as a pseudogene. CDR3 length: 16 residues. The CDR3 reads CASSKVRPLSLYEQYF. For the CDR3, the DNA is TGTGCCAGCAGCAAAGTGAGGCCCTTGTCCCTCTACGAGCAGTACTTC.

The rearrangement joins TRBV19 to TRBJ1-1; weak D call: TRBD1 (5 bases). CDR3 length: 15 residues. With 4 bases removed from V and 1 base from J, the gap between germline ends came to 13 bases. Germline-derived CDR1 and CDR2 are LNHDA and SQIVND (reference sequence). Written as DNA, the CDR3 is TGTGCCAGTAGTACTTCGGGACGGACGAACACTGAAGCTTTCTTT. It translates to CASSTSGRTNTEAFF. The full variable domain, rest sourced from reference TRBV19 and TRBJ1-1, is DGGITQSPKYLFRKEGQNVTLSCEQNLNHDAMYWYRQDPGQGLRLIYYSQIVNDFQKGDIAEGYSVSREKKESFPLTVTSAQKNPTAFYLCASSTSGRTNTEAFFGQGTRLTVV.

The chain carries TRBV4-2 and TRBJ2-1; TRBD2 might be the D (7 bases). Looked up from germline, CDR1 is LGHNA and CDR2 is YNFKEQ. V was cut by 1 base and J by 7 bases, with 20 bases left in between. The CDR3 has 17 residues. The CDR3 sequence is CASSQAGGQVAGNEQFF. In DNA form, the CDR3 reads TGTGCCAGCAGCCAAGCTGGGGGGCAGGTAGCGGGTAATGAGCAGTTCTTC.

This clone was recorded only once. The V call is TRBV9, the J call TRBJ2-7, with D unclear. V dropped 0 bases and J dropped 0 bases, with 7 bases sitting between them. This CDR3 has 14 amino acids. Looked up from germline, CDR1 is SGDLS and CDR2 is YYNGEE. The chain's CDR3 is CASSVGHASYEQYF. Here the CDR3 DNA reads TGTGCCAGCAGCGTAGGACATGCCTCCTACGAGCAGTACTTC.

The chain recombines TRBV30 with TRBJ2-7; D assignment may be TRBD1 or TRBD2 (5 bases each). Germline values: CDR1 GTSNPN, CDR2 SVGIG (reference sequence). V gave up 6 bases and J gave up 2 bases, with 14 bases separating them. The CDR3 loop spans 13 amino acids. The CDR3 DNA follows: TGTGCCTGCGGGGCGGATGCCCCCTACGAGCAGTACTTC. It translates to CACGADAPYEQYF.

The sample holds one count of this clone. This sequence joins TRBV30 and TRBJ2-3; D not certain. Trimming stripped 8 bases from V and 2 bases from J, with 8 bases between. The CDR3 extends over 11 amino acids. Germline V gives CDR1 GTSNPN, CDR2 SVGIG (reference sequence). CDR3 coding DNA: TGTGCCGGCAGAAACACAGATACGCAGTATTTT. Its translation is CAGRNTDTQYF.

The CDR3 region is CASSLTGRVSFNEQFF. As DNA, the CDR3 is TGTGCCAGCAGCTTAACCGGGAGGGTCTCTTTTAATGAGCAGTTCTTC. The rearrangement uses TRBV7-6 and TRBJ2-1; 8 bases agree with TRBD2. The V gene's germline CDR1 is SGHVS and CDR2 FNYEAQ. The CDR3 is 16 residues long. Trimming took 2 bases from V and 7 from J; bases not matched to a gene: 10.

In its sample, this clone was seen once. The V call is TRBV6-6, the J call TRBJ1-4; D call uncertain. Trimming removed 2 bases from V and 0 bases from J, with 7 bases in between. The germline V gene has CDR1 MNHNY and CDR2 SVGAGI (reference sequence). The CDR3 consists of 15 residues. The CDR3 DNA is TGTGCCAGCAGTTACGCGGGGTCAACTAATGAAAAACTGTTTTTT. Translation: CASSYAGSTNEKLFF.

V gene TRBV28 combines with J gene TRBJ1-6; D remains ambiguous. This CDR3 is 14 amino acids long. Per germline, CDR1 MDHEN and CDR2 SYDVKM. The germline V and J ends were trimmed by 2 bases and 9 bases, with 11 bases remaining between them. CDR3 nucleotides: TGTGCCAGCAGTTTAAGGCAATTCACTTCACCCCTCCACTTT. Protein: CASSLRQFTSPLHF.

The CDR3 reads CASTGLGSYEQYF. CDR3 bases: TGTGCCTCTACAGGGCTGGGGTCCTACGAGCAGTACTTC. The chain links TRBV5-4 to TRBJ2-7; tentatively, D is TRBD1 (6 bases). CDR3 size: 13 residues. Germline lookup yields CDR1 SGHNT and CDR2 YYREEE (reference sequence). Trimming shortened V by 10 bases and J by 1 base, and 15 bases separated the two germline ends.

The V call is TRBV6-5, the J call TRBJ1-2, with a tentative D call TRBD1 (6 bases). The CDR3 has 14 amino acids. Germline V gene lookup returns CDR1 MNHEY and CDR2 SVGAGI. Trimming stripped 0 bases from V and 6 bases from J, with 11 bases between. CDR3: CASSYSAGVDGYTF. As DNA, the CDR3 is TGTGCCAGCAGTTACTCGGCAGGGGTGGATGGCTACACCTTC.

The chain couples TRBV28 to TRBJ2-7; D remains unclear. V lost 7 bases to trimming and J lost 4 bases, with 11 bases between them. The CDR3 extends over 12 amino acids. Germline loops: CDR1 MDHEN, CDR2 SYDVKM. Here the CDR3 DNA reads TGTGCCAGCACCGAGACCTTTTACGAGCAGTACTTC. Its translation is CASTETFYEQYF.

About this clone: Within the sample, other DNA sequences also encode this same CDR3. This sequence joins TRBV18 and TRBJ2-2; D unclear. V lost 3 bases to trimming and J lost 3 bases, with 8 bases between them. This CDR3 is 14 amino acids long. CDR1 and CDR2 (germline): KGHSH, LQKENI. The CDR3 DNA sequence: TGTGCCAGCTCACCCCCAGTTCACACCGGGGAGCTGTTTTTT. It encodes CASSPPVHTGELFF.

The gene calls are TRBV7-9 and TRBJ2-3; the D is unclear. This CDR3 is 14 amino acids long. Per the germline V gene, CDR1 is SEHNR and CDR2 is FQNEAQ (reference sequence). Trimming cost V 8 bases and J 0 bases, with 12 bases left between them. The CDR3 sequence: CASLESSSTDTQYF. CDR3 sequence (DNA): TGTGCCAGCCTGGAGAGTTCTAGCACAGATACGCAGTATTTT.

The chain employs TRBV7-2 and TRBJ1-4; D unresolved. V lost 0 bases, J lost 2 bases, and 1 base lay in between. The CDR3 length is 13 residues. Germline-derived CDR1 and CDR2 are SGHTA and FQGNSA. The CDR3 region is CASSLATNEKLFF. CDR3 DNA sequence: TGTGCCAGCAGCTTAGCGACTAATGAAAAACTGTTTTTT. The full variable domain, completed using reference TRBV7-2 and TRBJ1-4, is GAGVSQSPSNKVTEKGKDVELRCDPISGHTALYWYRQSLGQGLEFLIYFQGNSAPDKSGLPSDRFSAERTGGSVSTLTIQRTQQEDSAVYLCASSLATNEKLFFGSGTQLSVL.

Turning to this clone: Other DNA sequences in this sample translate to the same CDR3. The CDR3 DNA reads TGTGCCAGCTCACCGGACAGGTCTAACTACGAGCAGTACTTC. Encoded protein: CASSPDRSNYEQYF. The chain joins TRBV18 to TRBJ2-7, with 7 bases fitting TRBD1. Germline lookup yields CDR1 KGHSH and CDR2 LQKENI. The CDR3 is 14 residues long. Trimming took 3 bases from V and 3 from J; bases not matched to a gene: 5.

The chain employs TRBV11-3 and TRBJ2-3; 8 bases match TRBD2. This CDR3 spans 14 amino acids. The V gene end was trimmed by 5 bases and the J gene end by 4 bases; junction bases not matched to a gene: 5. Per germline, CDR1 SGHNT and CDR2 YENEEA. The CDR3 sequence: CASSRRGGADTQYF. As DNA, the CDR3 is TGTGCCAGCAGCCGACGGGGGGGCGCAGATACGCAGTATTTT.

The DNA for the CDR3 is TGCGCCAGCAGCCAAGTTGGTCGTAGACAGGCCACTAGCACAGATACGCAGTATTTT. Its protein product is CASSQVGRRQATSTDTQYF. The V gene is TRBV4-3, the J gene TRBJ2-3; perhaps TRBD1 as D (6 bases). V gave up 1 base and J gave up 0 bases, with 20 bases separating them. CDR1 LGHNA and CDR2 YSLEER come from the germline V gene. There are 19 residues in the CDR3.

The V and J genes are TRBV5-1 and TRBJ1-5; D unresolved. Germline CDR1 reads SGHRS; CDR2 reads YFSETQ. V was pared by 0 bases and J by 4 bases, with 11 bases between. The CDR3 runs to 15 residues. The chain's CDR3 is CASSLEGTVNQPQHF. The CDR3 DNA is TGCGCCAGCAGCTTGGAAGGTACCGTGAATCAGCCCCAGCATTTT.

The V gene is TRBV7-2, the J gene TRBJ1-2; a weak D match, TRBD1 (6 bases). Germline values: CDR1 SGHTA, CDR2 FQGNSA. The V gene lost 1 base and the J gene lost 7 bases, with 10 bases spanning the gap. The CDR3 runs to 13 residues. CDR3 nucleotide sequence: TGTGCCAGCAGCTTAGGACAGGTGCTTGGCTACACCTTC. This gives the protein CASSLGQVLGYTF. Looking up the rest from reference TRBV7-2 and TRBJ1-2 gives the full variable domain: GAGVSQSPSNKVTEKGKDVELRCDPISGHTALYWYRQSLGQGLEFLIYFQGNSAPDKSGLPSDRFSAERTGGSVSTLTIQRTQQEDSAVYLCASSLGQVLGYTFGSGTRLTVV.

The sample holds one count of this clone. The rearrangement joins TRBV5-1 to TRBJ2-3; D might be TRBD1 (5 bases). The V end lost 4 bases, the J end lost 2 bases, and 11 bases lay between the germline ends. Germline V gene sequence: CDR1 SGHRS, CDR2 YFSETQ. The CDR3 spans 14 residues. CDR3 bases: TGCGCCAGCAGCGGGGCCGGTTCCACAGATACGCAGTATTTT. Its protein product is CASSGAGSTDTQYF.

The gene calls are TRBV29-1 and TRBJ2-7; 8 nucleotides agree with TRBD2. Per the germline V gene, CDR1 is SQVTM and CDR2 is ANQGSEA. Trimming at V came to 3 bases and at J to 3 bases, leaving 4 bases not matched to a gene. The CDR3 loop spans 13 amino acids. CDR3: CSVDGSGGYEQYF. CDR3 in DNA: TGCAGCGTTGATGGCAGCGGGGGCTACGAGCAGTACTTC.

This clone has a single count. V and J are TRBV27 and TRBJ1-6, with D possibly being TRBD1 (6 bases). CDR1 MNHEY and CDR2 SMNVEV come from the germline V gene (reference sequence). The CDR3 is 15 amino acids. Deletions cut 2 bases from V and 9 bases from J, with 14 bases between. Here the CDR3 reads CASSLDRIRGSPLHF. CDR3 sequence (DNA): TGTGCCAGCAGTTTAGACAGGATTCGGGGTTCACCCCTCCACTTT.

Remarks on this clone: Other DNA variants within this sample encode the same CDR3. V is TRBV5-6 and J is TRBJ2-3; no reliable D call. The V and J ends lost 0 bases and 1 base respectively, with 6 bases between them. The germline CDR1 and CDR2 sequences are SGHDT and YYEEEE. CDR3 size: 14 residues. The CDR3 spells CASSLGRGTDTQYF. CDR3 DNA: TGTGCCAGCAGCTTGGGACGTGGCACAGATACGCAGTATTTT.

The gene calls are TRBV18 and TRBJ1-4, with D possibly matching TRBD1 (5 bases). V was shortened by 5 bases and J by 7 bases, with 14 bases between the two germline ends. The CDR3 runs 14 residues. Germline V CDR1 and CDR2: KGHSH, LQKENI. For the CDR3, the DNA is TGTGCCAGCTCAAGACAGTCCGTCGGTGAAAAACTGTTTTTT. It codes for CASSRQSVGEKLFF.